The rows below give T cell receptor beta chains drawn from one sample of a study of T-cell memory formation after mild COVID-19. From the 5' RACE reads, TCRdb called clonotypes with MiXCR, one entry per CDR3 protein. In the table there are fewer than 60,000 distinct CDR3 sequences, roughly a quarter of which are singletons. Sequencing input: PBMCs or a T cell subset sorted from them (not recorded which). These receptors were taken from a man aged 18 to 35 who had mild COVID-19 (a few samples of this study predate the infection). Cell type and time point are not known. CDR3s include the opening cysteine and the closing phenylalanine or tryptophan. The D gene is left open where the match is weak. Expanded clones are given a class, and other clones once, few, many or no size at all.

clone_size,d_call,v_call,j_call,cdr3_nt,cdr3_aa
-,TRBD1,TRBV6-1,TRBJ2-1,TGTGCCAGCAGTGATGGACAGGCTTCATGGATCGATGAGCAGTTCTTC,CASSDGQASWIDEQFF
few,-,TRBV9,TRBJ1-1,TGTGCCAGCGGAGGAGGGAACACTGAAGCTTTCTTT,CASGGGNTEAFF
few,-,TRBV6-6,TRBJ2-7,TGTGCCAGCAGTTCGGACGGTGCCTACGAGCAGTACTTC,CASSSDGAYEQYF
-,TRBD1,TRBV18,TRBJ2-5,TGTGCCAGCTCACCCGGAGGGACAGGGGGTTCGGAGACCCAGTACTTC,CASSPGGTGGSETQYF
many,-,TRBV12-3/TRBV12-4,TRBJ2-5,TGTGCCAGCATCCCCGGAGGGGGGGTCCAAGAGACCCAGTACTTC,CASIPGGGVQETQYF
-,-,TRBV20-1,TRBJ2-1,TGCAGTGCTGGAGCGCGCTTAAGTGGCCCACAATACTCCTACAATGAGCAGTTCTTC,CSAGARLSGPQYSYNEQFF
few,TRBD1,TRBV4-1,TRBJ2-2,TGCGCCAGCAGCCAAGTTGGGGACAGGGAGGTGTTTTTT,CASSQVGDREVFF
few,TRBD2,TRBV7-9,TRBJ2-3,TGTGCCAGCAGCTTAGGGTCAGCGGGGAGTCGCACAGATACGCAGTATTTT,CASSLGSAGSRTDTQYF
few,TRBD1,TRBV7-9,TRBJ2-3,TGTGCCAGCAGGGAGCCGGGGGACAGGGGTGTGGATACGCAGTATTTT,CASREPGDRGVDTQYF
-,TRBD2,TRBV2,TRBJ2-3,TGTGCCAGCAGTGAAGCGAGACTAGCGGGGGCTAGCACAGATACGCAGTATTTT,CASSEARLAGASTDTQYF
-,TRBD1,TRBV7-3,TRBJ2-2,TGTGCCAGCAGCCCCGACAGGGGGCGCGGGGAGCTGTTTTTT,CASSPDRGRGELFF
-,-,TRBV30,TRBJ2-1,TGTGCCTGGAGTCGGGGACATGAGCAGTTCTTC,CAWSRGHEQFF
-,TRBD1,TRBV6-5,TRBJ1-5,TGTGCCAGCAGTTCCAGACAGGGGTCCTATAGCAATCAGCCCCAGCATTTT,CASSSRQGSYSNQPQHF
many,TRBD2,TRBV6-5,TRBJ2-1,TGTGCCAGCAGTCCGCGACTAGCGGGACTATCCTCCTACAATGAGCAGTTCTTC,CASSPRLAGLSSYNEQFF
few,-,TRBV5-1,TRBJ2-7,TGCGCCAGCAGCTTGGGCGGGGAAAGGGAGCAGTACTTC,CASSLGGEREQYF
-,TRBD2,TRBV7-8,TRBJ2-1,TGTGCCACCAGTTCTAGCGGGACTTACAATGAGCAGTTCTTC,CATSSSGTYNEQFF
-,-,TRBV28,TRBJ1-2,TGTGCCAGCAGACCGACCAGGAACAACTATGGCTACACCTTC,CASRPTRNNYGYTF
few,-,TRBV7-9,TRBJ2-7,TGTGCCAGCAGCTTAGTCCCCAGCTACGAGCAGTACTTC,CASSLVPSYEQYF
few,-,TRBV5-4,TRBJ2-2,TGTGCCAGCAGCAGGGAGACAGCCTCGAACACCGGGGAGCTGTTTTTT,CASSRETASNTGELFF
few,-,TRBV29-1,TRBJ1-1,TGCAGCGTTGGGTTAGGGAACACTGAAGCTTTCTTT,CSVGLGNTEAFF
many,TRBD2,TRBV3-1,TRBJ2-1,TGTGCCAGCAGCCAAGATCTCGGGACTAGCTACAATGAGCAGTTCTTC,CASSQDLGTSYNEQFF
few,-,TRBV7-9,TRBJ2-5,TGTGCCAGCAGCTTGTCGGGGCGGGGTATCGGGGGACAAGAGACCCAGTACTTC,CASSLSGRGIGGQETQYF
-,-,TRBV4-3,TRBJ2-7,TGCGCCAGCAGCCAAGAAGTTGCCGGGGTTCAGAACGAGCAGTACTTC,CASSQEVAGVQNEQYF
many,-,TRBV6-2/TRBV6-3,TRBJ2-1,TGTGCCAGCAGTCCCCGCGGCAGTAATGAGCAGTTCTTC,CASSPRGSNEQFF
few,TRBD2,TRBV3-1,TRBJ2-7,TGTGCCAGCAGCCAAGAACCCAGCGGGGGGGACGAGCAGTACTTC,CASSQEPSGGDEQYF
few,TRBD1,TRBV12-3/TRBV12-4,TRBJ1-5,TGTGCCAGTGGACAGGGTGGTAGCAATCAGCCCCAGCATTTT,CASGQGGSNQPQHF
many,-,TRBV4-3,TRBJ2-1,TGCGCCAGCAGCCAAGGCAGAAACGCATACAATGAGCAGTTCTTC,CASSQGRNAYNEQFF
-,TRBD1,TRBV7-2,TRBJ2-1,TGTGCCAGCACCGAACAGGGGTCCTACAATGAGCAGTTCTTC,CASTEQGSYNEQFF
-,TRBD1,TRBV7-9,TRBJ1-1,TGTGCCACCCAGGGGGGGGGGCGCGGAGTAGCTTTCTTT,CATQGGGRGVAFF
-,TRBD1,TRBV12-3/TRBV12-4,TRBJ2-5,TGTGCCAGCACCTATACAGGGGTACAAGAGACCCAGTACTTC,CASTYTGVQETQYF
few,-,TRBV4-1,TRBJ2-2,TGCGCCAGCAGCCAAGGGGCGTCCACCGGGGAGCTGTTTTTT,CASSQGASTGELFF
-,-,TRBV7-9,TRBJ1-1,TGTGCCAGCAGCTCAGTAGGGGACACTGAAGCTTTCTTT,CASSSVGDTEAFF
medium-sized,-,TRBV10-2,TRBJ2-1,TGCGCCGTACTCCGGGACAATTACAATGAGCAGTTCTTC,CAVLRDNYNEQFF
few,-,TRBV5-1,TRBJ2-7,TGCGCCAGCAGCTTGGCGGCGGATACTTCCTACGAGCAGTACTTC,CASSLAADTSYEQYF
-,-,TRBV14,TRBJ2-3,TGTGCCAGCAGCCAAGTTGCAAGGGCGGCCACGCAATTT,CASSQVARAATQF
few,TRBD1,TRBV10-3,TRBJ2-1,TGTGCCATCAGTGAAGGACAGGGTAGCGATGAGCAGTTCTTC,CAISEGQGSDEQFF
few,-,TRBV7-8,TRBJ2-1,TGTGCCAGCAGCGCAACGGGGCGGGGCTACAATGAGCAGTTCTTC,CASSATGRGYNEQFF
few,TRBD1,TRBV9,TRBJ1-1,TGTGCCAGCAGCCCAAGACAGGGAGGGGACACTGAAGCTTTCTTT,CASSPRQGGDTEAFF
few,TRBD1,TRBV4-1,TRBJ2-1,TGCGCCAGCAGCCGGGACAGGGGGGGCAATGAGCAGTTCTTC,CASSRDRGGNEQFF
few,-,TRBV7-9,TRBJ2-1,TGTGCCAGCAGCTTGGGCCCCGGGACTCTCAATGAGCAGTTCTTC,CASSLGPGTLNEQFF
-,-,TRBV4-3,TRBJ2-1,TGCGCCAGCAGCCAAGGGTCGGGCCAGCGCAATGAGCAGTTCTTC,CASSQGSGQRNEQFF
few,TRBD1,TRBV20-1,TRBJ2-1,TGCAGTGCTATTAACAGGGGGGTGCAGTTCTTC,CSAINRGVQFF